The source of this T cell receptor beta chain is a study of T cell responses to AZD1222 COVID-19 vaccine. Method: immunoSEQ multiplex PCR; TCRdb's copy keeps in-frame clones and lacks some. The profile shows 100,000 to 150,000 clones, 85% to 90% of them singletons. Regarding this clone: Its specificity is unknown.

V gave up 3 bases and J gave up 5 bases, with 14 bases separating them. The CDR3 consists of 14 residues. Germline V CDR1 and CDR2: SGHRS, YFSETQ. Overall study findings and caveats: Clonal diversity may have been underestimated in mostly white British donors. Repertoires in all cases were sampled only once the peak T cell response had passed. Spike regions recognized by vaccine-associated CD4 TCRs spanned the protein, led by 160-218 and 743-854.

The origin of this receptor is an adult in good health. This specimen consisted of peripheral blood, obtained on day 0 of AZD1222 vaccination. The rearrangement uses TRBV5-1 and TRBJ1-1; tentative D call: TRBD1 (5 bases). The DNA for the CDR3 is TGCGCCAGCAGCTGGACACACCGAGGGACTGAAGCTTTCTTT. Translated: CASSWTHRGTEAFF.